The source of this T cell receptor beta chain is a study of T cells in Graves' hyperthyroidism and ophthalmopathy. Orbital computed tomography, thyroid ultrasound, serum thyroxine and TRAb, and clinical symptoms together informed the diagnoses. CDR3 size: 10 residues. CDR1 SQVTM and CDR2 ANQGSEA come from the germline V gene. Trimming shortened V by 1 base and J by 8 bases, and 5 bases separated the two germline ends. In this sample, this clonotype turned up many times. RNA transcripts yielded amplified TCR beta CDR3 regions. HTBI primers drove first-round RT-PCR of the TCR CDR3. Each CDR3 protein is one row after TCRdb ran MiXCR on the multiplex PCR reads. Found here are almost 600,000 distinct CDR3 sequences, about 45% of them singletons; the top ten hold about 8.3%.

The rearrangement joins TRBV29-1 to TRBJ1-2; D gene uncertain. The sequenced sample consisted of peripheral blood or thyroid tissue (not recorded which). This clonotype originated in a woman aged 18-35 years with Graves' hyperthyroidism. CDR3 in amino acids: CSVEVGGYTF. Here the CDR3 DNA reads TGCAGCGTTGAAGTGGGGGGCTACACCTTC.